This T cell receptor (beta chain) was identified in a study of blood T cell repertoires in COVID-19. Overall study context: The United States, Italy and Spain provided the acute and convalescent COVID-19 samples. T cells, B-cell-depleted T cells, or PBMCs supplied cDNA or gDNA.

Original processing notes: Amplified reference gene primers provided the basis for estimating nucleated cell counts. Profiled with immunoSEQ multiplex PCR; TCRdb holds only in-frame clones, not every one. V, J and clone size derive from that table, while D and trimming were established from the DNA sequence. The profile shows some 130,000 clones, around 89% of them singletons. This CDR3 region has 15 residues. The ends lost 4 bases at V and 8 bases at J; junction bases unmatched: 12. Germline CDR1 PRHDT, CDR2 FYEKMQ (reference sequence). Source material: peripheral blood. The chain recombines TRBV13 with TRBJ1-2, with 8 bases matching TRBD1. This sequence was found in a man aged 60 to 75 with active or convalescent COVID-19. The CDR3 sequence: CASSSGTGVTPGYTF. For the CDR3, the DNA is TGTGCCAGCAGCTCCGGGACAGGAGTTACACCAGGCTACACCTTC.